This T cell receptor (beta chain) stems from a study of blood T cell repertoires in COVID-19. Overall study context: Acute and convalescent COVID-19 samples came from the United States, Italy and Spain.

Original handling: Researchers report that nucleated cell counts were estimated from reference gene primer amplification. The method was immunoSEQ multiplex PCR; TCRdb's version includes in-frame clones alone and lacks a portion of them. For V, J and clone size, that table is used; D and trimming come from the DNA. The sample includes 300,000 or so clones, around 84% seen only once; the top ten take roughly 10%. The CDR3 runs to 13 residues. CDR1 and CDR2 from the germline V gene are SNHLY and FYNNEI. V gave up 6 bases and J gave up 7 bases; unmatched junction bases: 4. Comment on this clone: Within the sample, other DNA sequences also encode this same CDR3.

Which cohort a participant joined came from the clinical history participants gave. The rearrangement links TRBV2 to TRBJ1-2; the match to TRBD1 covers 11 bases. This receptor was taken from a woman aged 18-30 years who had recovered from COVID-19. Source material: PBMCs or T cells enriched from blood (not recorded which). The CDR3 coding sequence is TGTGCCAGCAGCTCCGGGACAGGGGGTGGCTACACCTTC. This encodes CASSSGTGGGYTF.